A single sample is the source of the 10 T cell receptor beta chains below, sequenced in a study of blood T cells in healthy people across ages. Alongside a J-beta primer mix, a sample-barcoded 5' primer served in a second PCR lasting about 7 to 12 cycles. From the 5' RACE reads, TCRdb called clonotypes with MiXCR, one entry per CDR3 protein. Of about 1.4 million distinct CDR3 sequences in the sample, 59% were seen once. Sequenced: blood. Every receptor here comes from a man younger than 30 in good health.

The table lists this clonotype with a count of one. The gene calls are TRBV28 and TRBJ1-6; D is undetermined. The V gene lost 6 bases and the J gene lost 10 bases, with 13 bases spanning the gap. Germline CDR1 MDHEN, CDR2 SYDVKM. The CDR3 is 13 amino acids. The CDR3 loop is CASRVPLRSPLHF. The CDR3 DNA follows: TGTGCCAGCAGAGTCCCTTTGAGGTCACCCCTCCACTTT.

V and J are TRBV12-3 or TRBV12-4 and TRBJ2-1; 8 nucleotides line up with TRBD2. CDR3 length: 15 amino acids. J was trimmed by 2 bases and V by 7 bases; bases with no gene match: 7. Written as DNA, the CDR3 is TGTGCCAGCACCCTGCGGGGGGCCCCCTACAATGAGCAGTTCTTC. Residues: CASTLRGAPYNEQFF.

The gene calls are TRBV7-9 and TRBJ1-2; 9 positions agree with TRBD1. The CDR3 contains 13 residues. J gave up 4 bases and V 5 bases, and 2 bases lay outside the gene matches. The germline V gene encodes CDR1 SEHNR and CDR2 FQNEAQ (reference sequence). The DNA of the CDR3 is TGTGCCAGCAGCGAGGACAGGGGCTATGGCTACACCTTC. Its translation: CASSEDRGYGYTF.

This chain joins TRBV6-5 and TRBJ2-2; D gene uncertain. In germline, CDR1 is MNHEY, CDR2 SVGAGI. V lost 1 base and J lost 5, with 26 bases in between. CDR3 size: 20 residues. CDR3 nucleotide sequence: TGTGCCAGCAGTTACTGGGGAAGGCAGAGCTGGTCACGAGAGACCGGGGAGCTGTTTTTT. It translates to CASSYWGRQSWSRETGELFF.

This chain joins TRBV20-1 and TRBJ2-1, with 11 nucleotides matching TRBD2. Germline V gene data show CDR1 as DFQATT and CDR2 as SNEGSKA (reference sequence). V shed 3 bases and J 0 bases; nucleotides not matched to a gene: 7. The CDR3 runs 17 residues. DNA for the CDR3: TGCAGTGCTAGGAGGCTAGCGGGGGGTAGCTCCTACAATGAGCAGTTCTTC. This translates into CSARRLAGGSSYNEQFF.

This sequence joins TRBV29-1 and TRBJ2-4; perhaps TRBD1 as D (5 bases). The J call may not be correct, given that the DNA end is closer to TRBJ2-5. The CDR3 runs 15 residues. CDR1 and CDR2 from the germline V gene are SQVTM and ANQGSEA. The CDR3 DNA follows: TGCAGCGAACGACAGCTTACAAAATTTCGAGAGACCCAGTACTTC. Translated: CSERQLTKFRETQYF.

This chain joins TRBV7-2 and TRBJ2-1; D possibly uses TRBD1 or TRBD2 (6 bases each). Trimming pared 4 bases from V and 9 bases from J, leaving 22 bases between. CDR1 and CDR2 from the germline V gene are SGHTA and FQGNSA. This CDR3 comprises 16 residues. CDR3 loop: CASSSRRDRGRSEQFF. The CDR3 DNA follows: TGTGCCAGCAGCTCAAGACGGGATCGGGGGCGGAGTGAGCAGTTCTTC.

This clonotype was observed a few times. V and J are TRBV29-1 and TRBJ2-1, with 9 bases matching TRBD1. With V trimmed by 4 bases and J by 7 bases, 8 bases remained unmatched. Germline V CDR1 and CDR2: SQVTM, ANQGSEA. The CDR3 loop spans 14 amino acids. CDR3 sequence: CSVGSDRGVNEQFF. The CDR3 DNA sequence: TGCAGCGTTGGGTCGGACAGGGGTGTAAATGAGCAGTTCTTC.

DNA for the CDR3: TGTGCCAGCAGAGATGGGCCTCGCGGGGGCACTGAAGCTTTCTTT. Amino acids: CASRDGPRGGTEAFF. V is TRBV6-6 and J is TRBJ1-1; a possible D gene is TRBD1 (5 bases). Trimming removed 6 bases at V and 4 bases at J, with 18 bases between. The CDR3 totals 15 residues. Germline lookup yields CDR1 MNHNY and CDR2 SVGAGI (reference sequence).

This clonotype was counted a few times. The gene calls are TRBV5-1 and TRBJ2-1; 7 bases are shared with TRBD2. The germline CDR1 and CDR2 sequences are SGHRS and YFSETQ. The CDR3 has 14 amino acids. Trimming took 4 bases from V and 6 from J; bases not matched to a gene: 7. DNA of the CDR3: TGCGCCAGCAGCCACGCGGGAGAGGGCAATGAGCAGTTCTTC. This translates into CASSHAGEGNEQFF.